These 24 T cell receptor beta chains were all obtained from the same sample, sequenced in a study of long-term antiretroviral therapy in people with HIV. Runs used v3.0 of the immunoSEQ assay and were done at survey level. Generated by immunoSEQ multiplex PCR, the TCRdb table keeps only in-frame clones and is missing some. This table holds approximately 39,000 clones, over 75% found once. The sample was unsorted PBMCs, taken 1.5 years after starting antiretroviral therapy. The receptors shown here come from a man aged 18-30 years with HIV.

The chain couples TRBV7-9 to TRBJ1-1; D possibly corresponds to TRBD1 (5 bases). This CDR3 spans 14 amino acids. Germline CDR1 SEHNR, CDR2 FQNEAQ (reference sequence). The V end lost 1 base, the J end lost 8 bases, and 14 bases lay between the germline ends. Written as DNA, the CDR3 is TGTGCCAGCAGCTTAGACTTCGGACACGTCGAAGCTTTCTTT. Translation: CASSLDFGHVEAFF.

This CDR3 is CASSTVTGTNSYEQYF. The CDR3 DNA follows: TGTGCCAGTAGTACGGTCACCGGGACCAATTCCTACGAGCAGTACTTC. V is TRBV19 and J is TRBJ2-7; the D gene could be TRBD1 or TRBD2 (5 bases each). The CDR3 is 16 amino acids. Trimming removed 4 bases from V and 1 base from J, with 17 bases in between. Germline V lookup: CDR1 LNHDA, CDR2 SQIVND (reference sequence).

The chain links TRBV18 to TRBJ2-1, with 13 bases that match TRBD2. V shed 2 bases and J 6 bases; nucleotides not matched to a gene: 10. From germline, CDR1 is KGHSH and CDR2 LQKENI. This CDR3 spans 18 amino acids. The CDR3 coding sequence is TGTGCCAGCTCACCAGAGCGCCAGGGACTAGCGGGATCCAATGAGCAGTTCTTC. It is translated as CASSPERQGLAGSNEQFF.

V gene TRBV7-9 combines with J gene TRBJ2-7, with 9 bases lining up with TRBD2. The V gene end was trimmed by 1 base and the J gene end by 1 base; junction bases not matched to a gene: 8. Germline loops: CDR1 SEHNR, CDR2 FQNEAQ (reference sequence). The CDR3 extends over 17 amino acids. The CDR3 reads CASSLDLGLAVSYEQYF. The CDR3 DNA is TGTGCCAGCAGCTTAGACCTGGGACTAGCCGTTTCCTACGAGCAGTACTTC.

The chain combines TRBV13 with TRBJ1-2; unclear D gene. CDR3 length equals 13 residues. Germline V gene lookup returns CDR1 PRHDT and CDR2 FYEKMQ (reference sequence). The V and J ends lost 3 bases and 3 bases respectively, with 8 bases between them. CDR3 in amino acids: CASSFSRDYGYTF. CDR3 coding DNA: TGTGCCAGCAGCTTTAGTAGGGACTATGGCTACACCTTC.

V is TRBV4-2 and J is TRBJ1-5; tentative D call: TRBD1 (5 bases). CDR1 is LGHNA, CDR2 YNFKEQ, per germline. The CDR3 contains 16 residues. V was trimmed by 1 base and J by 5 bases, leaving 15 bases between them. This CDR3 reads CASSQGNRQKHQPQHF. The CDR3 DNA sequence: TGTGCCAGCAGCCAAGGTAATCGACAGAAACATCAGCCCCAGCATTTT.

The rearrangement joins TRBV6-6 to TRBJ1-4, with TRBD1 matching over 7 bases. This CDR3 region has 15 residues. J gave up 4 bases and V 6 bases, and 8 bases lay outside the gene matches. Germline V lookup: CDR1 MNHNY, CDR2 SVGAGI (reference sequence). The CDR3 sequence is CASSPRRGLNEKLFF. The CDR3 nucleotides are TGTGCCAGCAGCCCGAGGAGGGGGCTTAATGAAAAACTGTTTTTT.

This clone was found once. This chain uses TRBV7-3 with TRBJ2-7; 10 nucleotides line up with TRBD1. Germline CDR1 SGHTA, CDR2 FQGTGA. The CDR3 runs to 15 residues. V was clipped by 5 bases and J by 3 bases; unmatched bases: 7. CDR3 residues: CASSVPGTGDYEQYF. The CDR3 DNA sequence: TGTGCCAGCAGCGTTCCCGGGACAGGGGACTACGAGCAGTACTTC. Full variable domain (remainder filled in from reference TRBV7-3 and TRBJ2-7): GAGVSQTPSNKVTEKGKYVELRCDPISGHTALYWYRQSLGQGPEFLIYFQGTGAADDSGLPNDRFFAVRPEGSVSTLKIQRTERGDSAVYLCASSVPGTGDYEQYFGPGTRLTVT.

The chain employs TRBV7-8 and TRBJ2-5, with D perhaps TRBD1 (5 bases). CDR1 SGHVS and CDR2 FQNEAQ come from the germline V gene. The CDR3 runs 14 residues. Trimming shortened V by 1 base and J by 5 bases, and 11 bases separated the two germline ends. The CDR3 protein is CASSLGRVQETQYF. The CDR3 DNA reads TGTGCCAGCAGCTTAGGCAGGGTGCAGGAGACCCAGTACTTC.

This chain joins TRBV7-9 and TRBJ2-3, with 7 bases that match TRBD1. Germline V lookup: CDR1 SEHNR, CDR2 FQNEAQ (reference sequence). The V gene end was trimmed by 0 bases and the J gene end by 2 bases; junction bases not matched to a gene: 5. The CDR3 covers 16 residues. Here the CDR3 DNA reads TGTGCCAGCAGCTTAGCTGTTGGGACAGCCACAGATACGCAGTATTTT. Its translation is CASSLAVGTATDTQYF.

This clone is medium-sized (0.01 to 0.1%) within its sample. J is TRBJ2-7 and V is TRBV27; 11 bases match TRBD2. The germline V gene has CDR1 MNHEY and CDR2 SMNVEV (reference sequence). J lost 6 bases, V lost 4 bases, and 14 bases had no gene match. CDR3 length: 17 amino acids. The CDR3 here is CASSSDYSLAGVSEQYF. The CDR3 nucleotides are TGTGCCAGCAGTTCCGATTACTCACTAGCGGGAGTTTCCGAGCAGTACTTC.

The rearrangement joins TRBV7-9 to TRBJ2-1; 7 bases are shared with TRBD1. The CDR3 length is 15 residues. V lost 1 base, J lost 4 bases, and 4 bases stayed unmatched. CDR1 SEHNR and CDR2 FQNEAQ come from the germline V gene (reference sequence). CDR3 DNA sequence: TGTGCCAGCAGCTTAGTTCCAGGGGGTTACAATGAGCAGTTCTTC. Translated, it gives CASSLVPGGYNEQFF.

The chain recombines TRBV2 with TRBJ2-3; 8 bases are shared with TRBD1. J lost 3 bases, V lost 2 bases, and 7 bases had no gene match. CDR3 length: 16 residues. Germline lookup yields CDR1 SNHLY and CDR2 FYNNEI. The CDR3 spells CASSERSGGNTDTQYF. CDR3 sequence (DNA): TGTGCCAGCAGTGAACGGTCAGGGGGCAATACAGATACGCAGTATTTT.

CDR3 amino acids: CASSPETGAHEQYF. The CDR3 DNA is TGTGCCAGCAGCCCGGAGACAGGGGCCCACGAGCAGTACTTC. The gene calls are TRBV11-1 and TRBJ2-7; 8 bases align to TRBD1. The germline gives CDR1 SGHAT, CDR2 FQDESV (reference sequence). The CDR3 consists of 14 residues. J gave up 5 bases and V 5 bases, and 8 bases lay outside the gene matches.

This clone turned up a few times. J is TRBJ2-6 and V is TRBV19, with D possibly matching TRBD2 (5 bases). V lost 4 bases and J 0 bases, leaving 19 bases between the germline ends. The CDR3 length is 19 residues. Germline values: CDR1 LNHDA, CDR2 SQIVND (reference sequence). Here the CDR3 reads CASSSPFGVTSSGANVLTF. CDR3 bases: TGTGCCAGTAGTAGCCCCTTTGGCGTAACTAGCTCTGGGGCCAACGTCCTGACTTTC.

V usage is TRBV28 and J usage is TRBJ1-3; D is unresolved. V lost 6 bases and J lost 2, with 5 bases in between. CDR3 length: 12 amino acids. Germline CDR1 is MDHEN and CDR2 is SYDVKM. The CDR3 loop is CASRGAGNTIYF. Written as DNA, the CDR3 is TGTGCCAGCAGGGGAGCTGGAAACACCATATATTTT.

The CDR3 DNA sequence: TGTGCCAGCAGCCACCGGGACTTCTCCTACAATGAGCAGTTCTTC. It is translated as CASSHRDFSYNEQFF. The genes are TRBV7-9 and TRBJ2-1, with TRBD2 as a possible D gene (6 bases). CDR3 size: 15 residues. The germline V gene encodes CDR1 SEHNR and CDR2 FQNEAQ (reference sequence). The V gene lost 5 bases and the J gene lost 0 bases, with 11 bases spanning the gap.

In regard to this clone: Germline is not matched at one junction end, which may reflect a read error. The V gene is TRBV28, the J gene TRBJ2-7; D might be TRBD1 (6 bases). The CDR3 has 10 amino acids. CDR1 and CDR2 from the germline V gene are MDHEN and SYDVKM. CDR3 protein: CASSKQGENF. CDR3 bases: TGTGCCAGCAGTAAACAGGGAGAGAACTTC.

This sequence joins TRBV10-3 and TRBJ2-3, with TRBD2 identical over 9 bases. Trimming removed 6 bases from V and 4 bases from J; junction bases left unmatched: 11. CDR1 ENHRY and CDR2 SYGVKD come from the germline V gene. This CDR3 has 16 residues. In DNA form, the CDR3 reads TGTGCCATCAGCAGCGGGGGGCGGGAGAGGCCAGATACGCAGTATTTT. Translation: CAISSGGRERPDTQYF.

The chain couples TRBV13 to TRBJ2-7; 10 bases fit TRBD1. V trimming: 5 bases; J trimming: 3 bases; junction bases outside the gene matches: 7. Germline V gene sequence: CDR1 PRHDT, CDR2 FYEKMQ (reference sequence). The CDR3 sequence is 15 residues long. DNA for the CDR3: TGTGCCAGCAGCCAAGCGGGACAGGGGAACTACGAGCAGTACTTC. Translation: CASSQAGQGNYEQYF.

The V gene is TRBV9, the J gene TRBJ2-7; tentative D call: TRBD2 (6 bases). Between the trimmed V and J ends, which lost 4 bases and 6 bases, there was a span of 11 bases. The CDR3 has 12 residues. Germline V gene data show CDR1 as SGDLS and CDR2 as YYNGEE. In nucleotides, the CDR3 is TGTGCCAGCAGCCCCGGGGGAGGCGAGCAGTACTTC. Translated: CASSPGGGEQYF.

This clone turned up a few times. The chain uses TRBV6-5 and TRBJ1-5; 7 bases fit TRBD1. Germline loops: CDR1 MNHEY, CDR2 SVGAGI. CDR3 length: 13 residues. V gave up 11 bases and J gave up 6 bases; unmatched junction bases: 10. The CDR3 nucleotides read TGTGCCTCCGCGACAGGGAGGAGTCAGCCCCAGCATTTT. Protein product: CASATGRSQPQHF.

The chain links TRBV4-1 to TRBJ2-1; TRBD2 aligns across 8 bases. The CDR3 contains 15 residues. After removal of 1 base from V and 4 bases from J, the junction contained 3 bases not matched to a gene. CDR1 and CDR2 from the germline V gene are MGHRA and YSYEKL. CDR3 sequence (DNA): TGCGCCAGCAGCCAAGTCAGCGGGAGTTACAATGAGCAGTTCTTC. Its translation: CASSQVSGSYNEQFF.

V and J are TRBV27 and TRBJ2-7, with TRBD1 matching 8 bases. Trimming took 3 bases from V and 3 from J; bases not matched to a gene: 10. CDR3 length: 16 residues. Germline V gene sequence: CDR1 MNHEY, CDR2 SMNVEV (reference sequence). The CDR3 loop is CASSFDRGLAHYEQYF. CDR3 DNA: TGTGCCAGCAGTTTCGACAGGGGTCTGGCGCACTACGAGCAGTACTTC.